This T cell receptor (beta chain) was recorded in a study of OX40 agonist ivuxolimab in advanced cancers. Study-level points and caveats: Low normalized T-cell clonal expansion also characterized some of the nonresponders. Expanded clones belonging to CD8+ T cells outnumbered, on average, those of CD4+.

Using immunoSEQ multiplex PCR, the repertoire was profiled, and TCRdb retains in-frame clones only, with some absent. This sample has about 50,000 clones; around nine tenths occur once, and the top ten carry over 6%. As for this clone: Its target is unknown.

Samples of blood were obtained at baseline, on cycle 4 day 1, and on cycle 7 day 1. Germline V gives CDR1 SQVTM, CDR2 ANQGSEA. V was clipped by 0 bases and J by 10 bases, with 7 bases between them. The CDR3 consists of 11 residues. Source: CD4+ or CD8+ T cells sorted from blood, taken in a trial of the OX40 agonist ivuxolimab. This rearrangement joins TRBV29-1 to TRBJ2-1; D gene uncertain. This clonotype was sampled from an adult with an advanced solid tumor such as melanoma, head and neck, liver or kidney cancer. The CDR3 loop is CSVEEVGEQFF. In DNA, the CDR3 is TGCAGCGTTGAAGAGGTTGGGGAGCAGTTCTTC.